This entry concerns a single T cell receptor (beta chain). Antigen: not known. The sample is drawn from a study of shared clonotypes between healthy human individuals. For the study at large: Researchers assigned three CD4 naive, three CD4 memory, two CD8 naive and one CD8 memory plate to each donor.

Study findings and constraints: Naive subsets usually exceeded memory subsets in estimated richness. The donor pool, a small one, limited the genetic and exposure-history diversity represented.

Evenly divided among several immunoSEQ plates was the genomic DNA of each subset. The protocol was immunoSEQ multiplex PCR, while the TCRdb copy is restricted to in-frame clones and leaves out a portion. The table records about 730,000 clones, roughly 72% of them present only once. Germline V CDR1 and CDR2: SEHNR, FQNEAQ (reference sequence). This CDR3 comprises 15 residues. V was pared by 5 bases and J by 0 bases, with 14 bases between. The receptor was derived from a woman in her twenties or thirties in good health. The chain is built from TRBV7-9 and TRBJ2-7, with D maybe TRBD2 (6 bases). Sequenced material: memory CD4+ T cells sorted from blood. The subset: CD45RA-negative fraction. CDR3 bases: TGTGCCAGCAGCCTACCGGGGGACGGCTCCTACGAGCAGTACTTC. Protein product: CASSLPGDGSYEQYF.